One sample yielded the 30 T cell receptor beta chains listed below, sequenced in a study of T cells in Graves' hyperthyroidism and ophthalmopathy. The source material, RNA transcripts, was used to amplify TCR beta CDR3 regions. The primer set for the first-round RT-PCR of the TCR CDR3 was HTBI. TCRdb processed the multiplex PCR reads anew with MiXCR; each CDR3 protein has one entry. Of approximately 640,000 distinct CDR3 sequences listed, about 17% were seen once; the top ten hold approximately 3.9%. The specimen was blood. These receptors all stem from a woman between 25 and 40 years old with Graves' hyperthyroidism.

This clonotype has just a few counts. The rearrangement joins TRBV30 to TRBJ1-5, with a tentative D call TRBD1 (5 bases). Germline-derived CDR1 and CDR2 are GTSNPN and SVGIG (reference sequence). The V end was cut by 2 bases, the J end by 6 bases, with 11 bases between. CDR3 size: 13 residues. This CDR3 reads CAWSPGGGQPQHF. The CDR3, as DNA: TGTGCCTGGAGTCCCGGGGGGGGTCAGCCCCAGCATTTT.

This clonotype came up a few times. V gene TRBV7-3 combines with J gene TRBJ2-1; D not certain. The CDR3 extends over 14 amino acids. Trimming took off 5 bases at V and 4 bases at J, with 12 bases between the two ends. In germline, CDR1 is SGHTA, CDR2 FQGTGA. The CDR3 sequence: CASSLGEKYNEQFF. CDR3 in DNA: TGTGCCAGCAGCCTAGGTGAGAAGTACAATGAGCAGTTCTTC.

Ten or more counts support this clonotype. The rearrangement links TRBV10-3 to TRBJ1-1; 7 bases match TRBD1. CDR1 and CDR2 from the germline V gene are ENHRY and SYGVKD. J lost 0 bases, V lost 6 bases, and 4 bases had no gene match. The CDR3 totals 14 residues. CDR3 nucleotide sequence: TGTGCCATCAGCACGGGACAGATGAACACTGAAGCTTTCTTT. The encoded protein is CAISTGQMNTEAFF.

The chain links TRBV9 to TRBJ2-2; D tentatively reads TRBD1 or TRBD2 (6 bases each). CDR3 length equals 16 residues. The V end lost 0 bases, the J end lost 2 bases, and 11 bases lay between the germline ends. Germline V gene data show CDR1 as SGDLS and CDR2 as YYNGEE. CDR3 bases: TGTGCCAGCAGCGTAGGAGGGGGGACCAACACCGGGGAGCTGTTTTTT. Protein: CASSVGGGTNTGELFF.

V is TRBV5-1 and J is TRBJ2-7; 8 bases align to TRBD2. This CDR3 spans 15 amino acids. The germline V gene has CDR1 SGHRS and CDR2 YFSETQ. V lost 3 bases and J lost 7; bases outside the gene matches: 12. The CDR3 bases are TGCGCCAGCAGCTGGGCCCGGCGGGAGGAGTTGGAGCAGTACTTC. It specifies CASSWARREELEQYF. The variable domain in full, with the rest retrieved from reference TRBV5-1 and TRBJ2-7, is KAGVTQTPRYLIKTRGQQVTLSCSPISGHRSVSWYQQTPGQGLQFLFEYFSETQRNKGNFPGRFSGRQFSNSRSEMNVSTLELGDSALYLCASSWARREELEQYFGPGTRLTVT.

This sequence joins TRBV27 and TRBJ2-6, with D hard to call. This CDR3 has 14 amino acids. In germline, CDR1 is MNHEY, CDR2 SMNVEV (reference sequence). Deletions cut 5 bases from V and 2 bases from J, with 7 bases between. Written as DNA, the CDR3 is TGTGCCAGCAGTCTAACCACTGGGGCCAACGTCCTGACTTTC. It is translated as CASSLTTGANVLTF.

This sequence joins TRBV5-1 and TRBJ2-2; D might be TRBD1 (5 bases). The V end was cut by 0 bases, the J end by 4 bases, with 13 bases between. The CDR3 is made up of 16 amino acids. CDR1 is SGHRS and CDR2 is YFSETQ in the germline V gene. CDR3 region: CASSLGQGSRTGELFF. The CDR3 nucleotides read TGCGCCAGCAGCTTGGGGCAGGGATCGCGCACCGGGGAGCTGTTTTTT.

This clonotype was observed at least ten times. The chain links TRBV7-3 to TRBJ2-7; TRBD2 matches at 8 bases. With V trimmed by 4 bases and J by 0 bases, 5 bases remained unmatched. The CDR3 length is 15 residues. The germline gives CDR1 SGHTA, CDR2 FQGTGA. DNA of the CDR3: TGTGCCAGCAGCTCCGGCGGGGGGTCCTCCTACGAGCAGTACTTC. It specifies CASSSGGGSSYEQYF.

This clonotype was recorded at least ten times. In DNA form, the CDR3 reads TGCGCCAGCAGCTTGGGGTTCTACAATGAGCAGTTCTTC. It encodes CASSLGFYNEQFF. V usage is TRBV5-1 and J usage is TRBJ2-1; D not resolved. Trimming shortened V by 0 bases and J by 3 bases, and 4 bases separated the two germline ends. CDR1 is SGHRS and CDR2 is YFSETQ in the germline V gene. This CDR3 spans 13 amino acids.

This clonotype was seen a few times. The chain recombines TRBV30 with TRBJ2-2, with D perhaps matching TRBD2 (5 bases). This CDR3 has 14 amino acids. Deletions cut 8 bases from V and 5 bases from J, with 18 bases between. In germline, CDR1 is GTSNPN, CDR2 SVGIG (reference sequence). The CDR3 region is CALQPGFGTGELFF. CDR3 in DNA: TGTGCCCTACAACCGGGATTTGGTACCGGGGAGCTGTTTTTT.

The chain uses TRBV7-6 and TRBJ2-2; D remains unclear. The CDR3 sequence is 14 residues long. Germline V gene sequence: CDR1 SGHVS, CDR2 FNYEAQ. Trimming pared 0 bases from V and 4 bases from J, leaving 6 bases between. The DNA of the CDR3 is TGTGCCAGCAGCTTAGCGGATCCCACCGGGGAGCTGTTTTTT. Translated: CASSLADPTGELFF. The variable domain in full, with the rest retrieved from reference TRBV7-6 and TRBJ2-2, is GAGVSQSPRYKVTKRGQDVALRCDPISGHVSLYWYRQALGQGPEFLTYFNYEAQQDKSGLPNDRFSAERPEGSISTLTIQRTEQRDSAMYRCASSLADPTGELFFGEGSRLTVL.

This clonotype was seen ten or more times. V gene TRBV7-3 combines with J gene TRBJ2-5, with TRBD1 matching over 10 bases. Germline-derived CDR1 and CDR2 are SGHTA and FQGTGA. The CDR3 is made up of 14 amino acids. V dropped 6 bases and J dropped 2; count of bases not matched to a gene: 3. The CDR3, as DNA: TGTGCCAGCAGTCGGACAGGGGGACAAGAGACCCAGTACTTC. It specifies CASSRTGGQETQYF.

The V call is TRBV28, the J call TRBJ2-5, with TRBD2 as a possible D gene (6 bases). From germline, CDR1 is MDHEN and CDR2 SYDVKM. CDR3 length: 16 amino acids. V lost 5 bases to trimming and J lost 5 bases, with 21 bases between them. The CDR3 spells CASSATGTPFRETQYF. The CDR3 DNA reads TGTGCCAGCAGTGCTACCGGGACTCCATTCCGGGAGACCCAGTACTTC.

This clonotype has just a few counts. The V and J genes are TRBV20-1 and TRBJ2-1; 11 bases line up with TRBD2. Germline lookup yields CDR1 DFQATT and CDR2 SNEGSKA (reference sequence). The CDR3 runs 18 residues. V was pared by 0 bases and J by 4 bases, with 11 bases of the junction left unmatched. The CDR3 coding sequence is TGCAGTGCTAGAGATCTTGGACTAGCGGGCCCTCTTTACAATGAGCAGTTCTTC. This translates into CSARDLGLAGPLYNEQFF.

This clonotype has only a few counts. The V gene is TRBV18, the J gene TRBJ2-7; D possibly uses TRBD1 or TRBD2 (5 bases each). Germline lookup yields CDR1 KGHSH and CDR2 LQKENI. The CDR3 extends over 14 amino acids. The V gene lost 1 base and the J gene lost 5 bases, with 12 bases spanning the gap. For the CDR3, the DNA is TGTGCCAGCTCACCACTTAAGGGGACCCACGAGCAGTACTTC. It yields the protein CASSPLKGTHEQYF.

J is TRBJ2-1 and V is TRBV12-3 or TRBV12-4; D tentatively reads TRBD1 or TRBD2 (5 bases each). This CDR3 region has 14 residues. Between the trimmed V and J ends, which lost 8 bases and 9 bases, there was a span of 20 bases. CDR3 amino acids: CASAEGSRLGEQFF. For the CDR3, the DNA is TGTGCCAGCGCCGAGGGGAGTAGATTGGGTGAGCAGTTCTTC.

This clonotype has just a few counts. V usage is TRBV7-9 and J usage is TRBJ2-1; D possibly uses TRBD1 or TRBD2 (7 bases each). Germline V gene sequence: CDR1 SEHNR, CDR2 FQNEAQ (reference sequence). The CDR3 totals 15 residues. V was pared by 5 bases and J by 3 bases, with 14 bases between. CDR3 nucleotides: TGTGCCAGCAGCAACAGCGGGACAGACTACAATGAGCAGTTCTTC. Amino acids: CASSNSGTDYNEQFF.

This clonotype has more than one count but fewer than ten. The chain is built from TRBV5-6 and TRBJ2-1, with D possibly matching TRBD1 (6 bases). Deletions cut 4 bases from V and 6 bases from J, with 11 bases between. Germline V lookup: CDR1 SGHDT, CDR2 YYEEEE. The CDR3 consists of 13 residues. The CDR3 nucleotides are TGTGCCAGCAGCGCGGACAGTTTCAATGAGCAGTTCTTC. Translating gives CASSADSFNEQFF.

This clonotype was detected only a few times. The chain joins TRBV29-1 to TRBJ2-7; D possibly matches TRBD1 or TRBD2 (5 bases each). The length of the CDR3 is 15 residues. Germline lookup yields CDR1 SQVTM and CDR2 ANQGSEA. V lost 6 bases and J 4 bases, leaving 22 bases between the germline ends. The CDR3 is CSVFLGDQGYYEQYF. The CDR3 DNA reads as TGCAGCGTCTTTCTAGGGGACCAAGGCTATTACGAGCAGTACTTC.

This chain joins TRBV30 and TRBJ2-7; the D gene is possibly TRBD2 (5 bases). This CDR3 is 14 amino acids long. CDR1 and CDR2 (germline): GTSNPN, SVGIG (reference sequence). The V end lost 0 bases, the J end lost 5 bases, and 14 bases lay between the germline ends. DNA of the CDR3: TGTGCCTGGAGTGTACCGGGGTTTAACCACGAGCAGTACTTC. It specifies CAWSVPGFNHEQYF. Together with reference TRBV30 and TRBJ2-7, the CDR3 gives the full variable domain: SQTIHQWPATLVQPVGSPLSLECTVEGTSNPNLYWYRQAAGRGLQLLFYSVGIGQISSEVPQNLSASRPQDRQFILSSKKLLLSDSGFYLCAWSVPGFNHEQYFGPGTRLTVT.

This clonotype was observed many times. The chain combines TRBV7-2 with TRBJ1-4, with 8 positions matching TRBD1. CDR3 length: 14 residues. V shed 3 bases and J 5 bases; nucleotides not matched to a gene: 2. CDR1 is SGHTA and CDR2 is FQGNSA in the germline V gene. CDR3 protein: CASSLGQANEKLFF. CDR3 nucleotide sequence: TGTGCCAGCAGCTTGGGACAGGCGAATGAAAAACTGTTTTTT. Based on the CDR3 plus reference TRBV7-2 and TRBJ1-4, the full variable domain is GAGVSQSPSNKVTEKGKDVELRCDPISGHTALYWYRQSLGQGLEFLIYFQGNSAPDKSGLPSDRFSAERTGGSVSTLTIQRTQQEDSAVYLCASSLGQANEKLFFGSGTQLSVL.

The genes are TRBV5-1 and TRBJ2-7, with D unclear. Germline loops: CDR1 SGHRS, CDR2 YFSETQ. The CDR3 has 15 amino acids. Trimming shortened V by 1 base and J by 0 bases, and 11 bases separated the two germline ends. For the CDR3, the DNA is TGCGCCAGCAGCTTGTTAACGTCAAGCTCCTACGAGCAGTACTTC. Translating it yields CASSLLTSSSYEQYF. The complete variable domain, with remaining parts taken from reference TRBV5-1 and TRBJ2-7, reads KAGVTQTPRYLIKTRGQQVTLSCSPISGHRSVSWYQQTPGQGLQFLFEYFSETQRNKGNFPGRFSGRQFSNSRSEMNVSTLELGDSALYLCASSLLTSSSYEQYFGPGTRLTVT.

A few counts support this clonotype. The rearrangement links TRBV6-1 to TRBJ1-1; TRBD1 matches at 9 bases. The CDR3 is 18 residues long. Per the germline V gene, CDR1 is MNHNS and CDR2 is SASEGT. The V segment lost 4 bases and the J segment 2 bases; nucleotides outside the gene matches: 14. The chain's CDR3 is CASSASGQGIVKNTEAFF. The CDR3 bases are TGTGCCAGCAGTGCCTCGGGACAGGGCATCGTTAAAAACACTGAAGCTTTCTTT.

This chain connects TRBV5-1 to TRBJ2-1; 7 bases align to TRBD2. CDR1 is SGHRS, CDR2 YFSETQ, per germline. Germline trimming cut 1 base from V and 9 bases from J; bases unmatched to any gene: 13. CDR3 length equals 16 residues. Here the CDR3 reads CASSLSAGVVFGEQFF. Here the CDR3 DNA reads TGCGCCAGCAGCTTGAGTGCGGGAGTGGTATTCGGTGAGCAGTTCTTC.

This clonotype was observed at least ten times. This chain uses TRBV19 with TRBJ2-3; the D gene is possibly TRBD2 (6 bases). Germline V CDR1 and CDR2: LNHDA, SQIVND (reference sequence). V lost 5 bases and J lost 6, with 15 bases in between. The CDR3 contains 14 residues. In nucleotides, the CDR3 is TGTGCCAGTAGTCCGAGGAGGGAAGGTGATACGCAGTATTTT. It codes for CASSPRREGDTQYF.

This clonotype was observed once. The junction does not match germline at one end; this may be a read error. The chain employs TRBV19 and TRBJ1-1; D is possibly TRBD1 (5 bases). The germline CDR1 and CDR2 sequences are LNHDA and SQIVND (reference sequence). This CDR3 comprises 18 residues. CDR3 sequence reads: CASGIRGGAGFSYLEAFF. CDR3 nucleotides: TGTGCCAGTGGTATTCGAGGAGGAGCAGGGTTCAGCTATTTGGAAGCTTTCTTT.

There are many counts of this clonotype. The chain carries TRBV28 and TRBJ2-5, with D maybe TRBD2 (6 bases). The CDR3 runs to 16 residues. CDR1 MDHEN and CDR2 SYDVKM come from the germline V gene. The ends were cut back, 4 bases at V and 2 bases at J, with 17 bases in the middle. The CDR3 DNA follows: TGTGCCAGCAGTTCCCCCGCTAGCGCAGAACAAGAGACCCAGTACTTC. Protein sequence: CASSSPASAEQETQYF.

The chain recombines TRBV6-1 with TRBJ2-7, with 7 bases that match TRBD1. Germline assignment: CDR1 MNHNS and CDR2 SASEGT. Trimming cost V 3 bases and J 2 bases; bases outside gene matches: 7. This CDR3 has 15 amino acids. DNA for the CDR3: TGTGCCAGCAGTGATCCCGGGACAGATCCCTACGAGCAGTACTTC. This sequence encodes CASSDPGTDPYEQYF.

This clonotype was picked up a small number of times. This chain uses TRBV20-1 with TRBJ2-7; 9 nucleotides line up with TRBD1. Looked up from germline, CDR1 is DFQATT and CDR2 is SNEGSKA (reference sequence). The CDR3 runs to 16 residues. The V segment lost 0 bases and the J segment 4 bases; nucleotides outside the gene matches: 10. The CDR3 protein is CSARDKMGTGRYEQYF. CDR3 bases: TGCAGTGCTAGAGATAAGATGGGGACAGGGAGGTACGAGCAGTACTTC.

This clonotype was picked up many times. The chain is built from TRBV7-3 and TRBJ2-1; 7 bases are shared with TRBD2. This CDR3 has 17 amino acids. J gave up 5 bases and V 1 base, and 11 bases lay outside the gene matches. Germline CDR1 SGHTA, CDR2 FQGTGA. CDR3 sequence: CASSLRGWGGMDNEQFF. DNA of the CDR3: TGTGCCAGCAGCTTAAGGGGGTGGGGGGGAATGGACAATGAGCAGTTCTTC.